The 5 T cell receptor beta chains below were found in one sample sequenced in a study of beta chain features in type 1 diabetes. Isolated RNA was reverse transcribed in full, so expressed TCRB transcripts were sequenced. Produced via immunoSEQ multiplex PCR; TCRdb's table is partial and in-frame only. The sample lists 810,000 or so clones, roughly 16% occurring once. Sequences were obtained from naive CD4+ T cells from blood. These receptors came from a woman aged 18-29 years in good health.

The rearrangement uses TRBV7-9 and TRBJ2-2; 12 nucleotides agree with TRBD2. The CDR3 runs 16 residues. V lost 5 bases, J lost 4 bases, and 5 bases stayed unmatched. Germline V lookup: CDR1 SEHNR, CDR2 FQNEAQ (reference sequence). Here the CDR3 DNA reads TGTGCCAGCAGCCCTAGCGGGAGGGAAAGCACCGGGGAGCTGTTTTTT. This gives the protein CASSPSGRESTGELFF.

This clone was observed a handful of times. This rearrangement joins TRBV28 to TRBJ1-2; possibly TRBD1 for D (5 bases). Per germline, CDR1 MDHEN and CDR2 SYDVKM. CDR3 length: 16 amino acids. V was clipped by 8 bases and J by 5 bases, with 24 bases between them. As DNA, the CDR3 is TGTGCCAGCGGAAGGCCACTTTTTGGGGGGAAATATGGCTACACCTTC. Its protein is CASGRPLFGGKYGYTF.

The V gene is TRBV19, the J gene TRBJ1-1; D remains ambiguous. This CDR3 contains 15 residues. In germline, CDR1 is LNHDA, CDR2 SQIVND (reference sequence). Trimming left V 7 bases short and J 5 bases short, with 20 bases between. The CDR3 sequence is CASTHAGDGGTEAFF. The CDR3 DNA follows: TGTGCCAGTACCCACGCCGGAGACGGTGGGACTGAAGCTTTCTTT.

This clone has just a few counts. The chain uses TRBV19 and TRBJ2-7; 7 bases are a match to TRBD1. Germline assignment: CDR1 LNHDA and CDR2 SQIVND (reference sequence). The CDR3 loop spans 16 amino acids. V trimming: 6 bases; J trimming: 0 bases; junction bases outside the gene matches: 11. CDR3 residues: CASSKAGTVASYEQYF. The CDR3 DNA reads as TGTGCCAGTAGCAAAGCCGGGACAGTGGCCTCCTACGAGCAGTACTTC.

The rearrangement joins TRBV4-3 to TRBJ1-2; no clear D gene. Germline V gives CDR1 LGHNA, CDR2 YSLEER. V lost 1 base to trimming and J lost 5 bases, with 11 bases between them. The length of the CDR3 is 14 residues. For the CDR3, the DNA is TGCGCCAGCAGCCAAGTCCTGAAGGGATATGGCTACACCTTC. It translates to CASSQVLKGYGYTF.